The table lists the clone carrying this T cell receptor beta chain with many counts. The antigen remains unidentified. The data originate from a study of CD8 T cells in ankylosing spondylitis. Broader study findings: Earlier reports found some motif variants in synovial fluid and blood in reactive arthritis. Disease-linked clones were reportedly significantly enriched in matched ankylosing spondylitis synovial fluid. What seemed typical of ankylosing spondylitis blood was a TCR beta motif built from 7 or 8 highly homologous variants.

V was clipped by 4 bases and J by 0 bases; unmatched bases: 6. Germline V gives CDR1 MDHEN, CDR2 SYDVKM. The CDR3 spans 15 residues. Libraries of TCR beta came from quantitative 5'-RACE with molecular barcodes. TCRdb re-analysed the 5' RACE reads in MiXCR, keeping a single row per CDR3 protein. This table has tens of thousands of distinct CDR3 sequences, under 5.5% appearing once. Sequencing used blood, either unsorted or a sorted T cell fraction (not recorded which). J is TRBJ2-7 and V is TRBV28; 7 nucleotides agree with TRBD1. The clonotype comes from a male donor with ankylosing spondylitis or in good health (not recorded which). For the CDR3, the DNA is TGTGCCAGCAGTTACCCGGGACAGAGCTCCTACGAGCAGTACTTC. This sequence encodes CASSYPGQSSYEQYF.